This T cell receptor (beta chain) was profiled in a study of shared clonotypes between healthy human individuals. The wider study: Donors had three CD4 naive, three CD4 memory, two CD8 naive and one CD8 memory plate apiece.

Study-level results: Clonotypes which were not shared had lower generation probabilities than clonotypes that all four donors shared. In the sorted subsets, rarefaction showed sequencing was incomplete despite large depth.

It was at deep level that the assay was run. Repertoires were generated with immunoSEQ multiplex PCR, while TCRdb's copy carries only in-frame clones and drops some. The repertoire holds 2.5 million or so clones, around 90% seen once, with roughly 0.13% in the top ten. This CDR3 is 19 amino acids long. With 2 bases removed from V and 0 bases from J, the gap between germline ends came to 17 bases. This clone was observed once. Its specificity is not known. The sequencing sample was made of naive CD4+ T cells sorted from blood. Sample subset: CD45RA+ positively selected. This chain connects TRBV23-1 to TRBJ1-6; no firm D call. TRBV23-1 is identified as an open reading frame with a role that is uncertain. This receptor was identified in a man between 18 and 35 years old in good health. The DNA for the CDR3 is TGCGCCAGCAGTCAAGGGAGAGTCAGCGGGAGCTCCTATAATTCACCCCTCCACTTT. Its translation is CASSQGRVSGSSYNSPLHF.